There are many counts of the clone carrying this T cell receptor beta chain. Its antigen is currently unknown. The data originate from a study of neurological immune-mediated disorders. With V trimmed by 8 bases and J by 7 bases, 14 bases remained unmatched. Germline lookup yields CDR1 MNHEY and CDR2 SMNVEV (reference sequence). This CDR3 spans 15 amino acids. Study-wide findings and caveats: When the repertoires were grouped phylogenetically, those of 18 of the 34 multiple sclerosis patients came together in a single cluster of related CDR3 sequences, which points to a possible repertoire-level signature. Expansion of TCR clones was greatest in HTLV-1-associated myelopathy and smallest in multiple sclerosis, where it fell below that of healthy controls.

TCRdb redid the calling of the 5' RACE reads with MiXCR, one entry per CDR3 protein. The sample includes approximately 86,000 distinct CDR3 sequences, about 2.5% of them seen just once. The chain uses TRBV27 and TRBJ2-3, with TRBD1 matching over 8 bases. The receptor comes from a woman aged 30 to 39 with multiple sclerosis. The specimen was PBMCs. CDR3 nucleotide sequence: TGTGCCAGCGGTTGGGCTAACAGGGGGACGAATACGCAGTATTTT. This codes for CASGWANRGTNTQYF.